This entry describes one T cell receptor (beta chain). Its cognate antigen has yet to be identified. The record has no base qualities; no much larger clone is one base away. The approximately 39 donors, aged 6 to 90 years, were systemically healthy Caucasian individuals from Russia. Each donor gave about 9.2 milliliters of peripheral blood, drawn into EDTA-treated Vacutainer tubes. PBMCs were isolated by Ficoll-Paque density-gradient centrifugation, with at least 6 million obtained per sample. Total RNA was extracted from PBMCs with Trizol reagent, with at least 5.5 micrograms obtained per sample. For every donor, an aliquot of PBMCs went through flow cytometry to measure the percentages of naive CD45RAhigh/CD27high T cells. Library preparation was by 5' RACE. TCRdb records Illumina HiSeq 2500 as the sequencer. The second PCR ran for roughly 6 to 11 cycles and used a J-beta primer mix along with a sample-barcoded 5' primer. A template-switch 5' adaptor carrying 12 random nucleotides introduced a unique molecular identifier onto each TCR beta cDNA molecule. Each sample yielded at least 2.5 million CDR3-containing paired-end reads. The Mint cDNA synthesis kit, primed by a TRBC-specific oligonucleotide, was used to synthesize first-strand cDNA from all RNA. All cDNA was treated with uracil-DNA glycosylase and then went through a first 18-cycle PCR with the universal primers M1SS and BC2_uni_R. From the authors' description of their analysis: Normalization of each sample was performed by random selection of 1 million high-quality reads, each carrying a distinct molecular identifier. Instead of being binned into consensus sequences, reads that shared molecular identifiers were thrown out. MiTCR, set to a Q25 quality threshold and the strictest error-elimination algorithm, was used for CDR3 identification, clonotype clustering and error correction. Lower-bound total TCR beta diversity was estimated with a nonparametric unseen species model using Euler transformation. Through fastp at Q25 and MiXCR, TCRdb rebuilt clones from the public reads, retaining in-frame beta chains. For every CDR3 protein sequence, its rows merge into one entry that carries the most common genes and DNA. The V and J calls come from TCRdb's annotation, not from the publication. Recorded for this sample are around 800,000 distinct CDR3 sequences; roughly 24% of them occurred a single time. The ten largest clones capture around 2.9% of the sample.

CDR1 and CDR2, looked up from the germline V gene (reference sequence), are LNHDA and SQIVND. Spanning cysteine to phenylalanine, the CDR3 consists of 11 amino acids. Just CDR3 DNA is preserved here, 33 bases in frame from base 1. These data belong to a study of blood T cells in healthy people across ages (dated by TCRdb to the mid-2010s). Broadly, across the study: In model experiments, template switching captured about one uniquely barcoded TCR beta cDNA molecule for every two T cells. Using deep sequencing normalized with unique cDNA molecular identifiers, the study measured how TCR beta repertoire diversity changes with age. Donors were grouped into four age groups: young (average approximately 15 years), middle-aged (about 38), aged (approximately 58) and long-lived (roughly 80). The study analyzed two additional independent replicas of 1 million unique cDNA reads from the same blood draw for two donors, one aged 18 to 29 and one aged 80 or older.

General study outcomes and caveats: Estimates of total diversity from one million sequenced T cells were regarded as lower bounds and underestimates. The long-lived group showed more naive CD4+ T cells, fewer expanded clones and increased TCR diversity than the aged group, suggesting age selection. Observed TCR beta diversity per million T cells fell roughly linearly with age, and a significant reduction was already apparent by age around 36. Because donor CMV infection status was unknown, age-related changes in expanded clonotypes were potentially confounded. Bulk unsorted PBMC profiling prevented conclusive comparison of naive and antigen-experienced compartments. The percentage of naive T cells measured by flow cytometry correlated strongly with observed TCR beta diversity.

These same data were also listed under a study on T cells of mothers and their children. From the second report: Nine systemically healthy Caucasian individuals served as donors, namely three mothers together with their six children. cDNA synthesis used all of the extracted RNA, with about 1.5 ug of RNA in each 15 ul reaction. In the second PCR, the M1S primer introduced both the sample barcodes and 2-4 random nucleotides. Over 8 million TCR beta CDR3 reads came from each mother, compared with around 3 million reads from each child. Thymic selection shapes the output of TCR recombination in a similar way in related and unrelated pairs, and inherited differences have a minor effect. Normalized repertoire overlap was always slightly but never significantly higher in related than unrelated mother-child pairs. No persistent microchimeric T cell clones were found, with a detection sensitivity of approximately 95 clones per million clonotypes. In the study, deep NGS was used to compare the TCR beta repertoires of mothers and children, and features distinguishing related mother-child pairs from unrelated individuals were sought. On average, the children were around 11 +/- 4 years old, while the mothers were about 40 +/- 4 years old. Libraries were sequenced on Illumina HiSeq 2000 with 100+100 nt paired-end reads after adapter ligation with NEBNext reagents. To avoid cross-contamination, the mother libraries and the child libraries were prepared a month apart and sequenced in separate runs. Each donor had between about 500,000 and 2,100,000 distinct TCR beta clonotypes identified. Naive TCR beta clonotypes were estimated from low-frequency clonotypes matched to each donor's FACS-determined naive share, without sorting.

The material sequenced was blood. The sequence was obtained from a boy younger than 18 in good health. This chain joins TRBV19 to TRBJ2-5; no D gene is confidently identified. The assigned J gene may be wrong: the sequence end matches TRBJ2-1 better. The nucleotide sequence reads TGTGCCAGTAGTATGGTCGATGAGCAGTTCTTC. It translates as CASSMVDEQFF.